This T cell receptor beta chain was captured in a study of T-cell memory formation after mild COVID-19 (dated by TCRdb to the early 2020s). A note on the overall study: TCR sequence clusters from the two donors were largely donor specific. In a couple of donors, T-cell clones that expanded and contracted after mild COVID-19 were followed by sequencing TCRalpha and TCRbeta repertoires longitudinally. The cohort was made up of two young adult volunteers, one female and one male, who were previously healthy. The research as a whole found: Contracting CD4+ clones were located mainly in the CM and EM memory subsets, whereas CD8+ clones were found to be enriched in EMRA. The detection of some responding clones in pre-infection memory suggests that pre-existing cross-reactive memory T cells joined the SARS-CoV-2 response. The second-wave clones that peaked on day 37 were not confirmed to be SARS-CoV-2 specific. The study covered only a couple of mild cases, and larger cohorts including severe cases with pre-infection samples were considered necessary. Balanced CD4/CD8 phenotypes were observed for clones contracting from day 15 to 85, whereas a bias towards CD4+ was observed for a second wave of clones expanding from day 15 to 37.

Ficoll-Paque density gradient centrifugation was the method used to isolate PBMCs. To note about this clonotype: Its antigen is still unknown. Just one base apart from a much larger clone, this may be a read error.

The cysteine opens and the phenylalanine closes a CDR3 of 13 amino acids. Solely the CDR3 DNA is kept, with 39 bases framed from the first base. CDR1 and CDR2, per the germline V gene, are MNHEY and SVGAGI. These reads were obtained on an Illumina NovaSeq 6000. TCRalpha and TCRbeta cDNA libraries were built by 5'RACE with constant-segment primers, adding sample barcodes and unique molecular identifiers. Trizol reagent was used to extract RNA from every sample. Libraries were amplified in two PCR steps, with a second sample barcode and Illumina TruSeq adapters added in the second step. Sequencing of the libraries was done on an Illumina NovaSeq, producing 2 x 150 bp paired-end reads. In the source study's methods: Demultiplexing of reads and collapsing into UMI-guided consensus sequences were performed with migec v1.2.7. Using mixcr v2.1.11, the UMI consensuses were aligned to TRA and TRB V and J templates and assembled into clonotypes. A clonotype was counted as expanded or contracted only if both edgeR and NoisET called the change significant, with noise models trained on biological replicates. edgeR calls used a false discovery rate-adjusted p below 0.01 and a log2 fold-change threshold of 1. PCA with hierarchical clustering of max-normalized trajectories of the 1000 most abundant clonotypes was used as exploratory dynamics analysis. The CD4 or CD8 phenotype of responding clones was assigned using the separately sequenced CD4+ and CD8+ repertoires. The public reads were reprocessed in TCRdb via fastp at Q25 and MiXCR, keeping in-frame beta chains. Rows matching on CDR3 protein sequence are summarized as one entry with the most common DNA and genes. These V and J calls rely on TCRdb rather than the paper's analysis. Recorded for this sample are about 200,000 distinct CDR3 sequences; around 9.1% of them occurred a single time. Jointly, the top ten make up 3.5% to 4% of the sample.

This receptor was taken from a man between 18 and 29 years old who had mild COVID-19 (a few samples of this study predate the infection). The sample titles of this study are shuffled in the database, so cell type and time point are left out; the donor was told from shared clones. Sequenced input: PBMCs or a T cell subset sorted from them (not recorded which). The V and J segments used are TRBV6-5 and TRBJ1-1; the D gene cannot be resolved reliably. The DNA is as follows: TGTGCCAGCAGTTACTCCCCGAACACTGAAGCTTTATTT. This encodes CASSYSPNTEALF.